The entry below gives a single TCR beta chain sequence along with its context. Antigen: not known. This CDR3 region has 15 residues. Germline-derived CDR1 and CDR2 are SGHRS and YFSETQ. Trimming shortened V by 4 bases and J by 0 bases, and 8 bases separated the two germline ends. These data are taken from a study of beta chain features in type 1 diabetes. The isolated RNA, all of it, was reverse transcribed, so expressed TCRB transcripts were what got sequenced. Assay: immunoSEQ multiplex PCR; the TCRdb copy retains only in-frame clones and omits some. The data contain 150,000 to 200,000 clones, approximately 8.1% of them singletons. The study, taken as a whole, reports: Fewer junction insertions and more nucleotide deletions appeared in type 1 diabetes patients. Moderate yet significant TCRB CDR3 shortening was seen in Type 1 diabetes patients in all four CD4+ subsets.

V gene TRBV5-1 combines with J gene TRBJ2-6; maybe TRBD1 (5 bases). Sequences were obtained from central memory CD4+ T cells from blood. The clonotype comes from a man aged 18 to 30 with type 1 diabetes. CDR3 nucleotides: TGCGCCAGCAGCACCGACAGCTCTGGGGCCAACGTCCTGACTTTC. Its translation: CASSTDSSGANVLTF.